This T cell receptor (beta chain) was found in a study of cytomegalovirus exposure and HLA in healthy donors. The study, taken as a whole, reports: Previously analyzed data showed that most TCR beta V segments were productive at a frequency of about 90% or about 30%. A later analysis reported that several of the most significant clusters appeared to be linked to common viral pathogens, among them Epstein-Barr virus.

V was clipped by 3 bases and J by 5 bases; unmatched bases: 4. Germline lookup yields CDR1 SGHNT and CDR2 YYREEE (reference sequence). The CDR3 is 13 amino acids. 60 Vbeta and 13 Jbeta primers were used in PCR. Per the original data handling: Roughly 11 million shared chains were among approximately 87 million unique TCR beta chains counted in a later analysis. TCRdb's copy holds only in-frame clones and misses some; the assay was immunoSEQ multiplex PCR. V, J and clone size derive from that table, while D and trimming were established from the DNA sequence. This sample has around 30,000 clones, with about three fifths found just once. About this clone: Its antigen is not known.

The sample comprised PBMCs. The chain couples TRBV5-4 to TRBJ2-7; 8 bases are shared with TRBD1. The receptor comes from a male donor in good health and CMV-seropositive. The CDR3 DNA is TGTGCCAGCAGCTCGGGACAGGCCAACGAGCAGTACTTC. Protein: CASSSGQANEQYF.